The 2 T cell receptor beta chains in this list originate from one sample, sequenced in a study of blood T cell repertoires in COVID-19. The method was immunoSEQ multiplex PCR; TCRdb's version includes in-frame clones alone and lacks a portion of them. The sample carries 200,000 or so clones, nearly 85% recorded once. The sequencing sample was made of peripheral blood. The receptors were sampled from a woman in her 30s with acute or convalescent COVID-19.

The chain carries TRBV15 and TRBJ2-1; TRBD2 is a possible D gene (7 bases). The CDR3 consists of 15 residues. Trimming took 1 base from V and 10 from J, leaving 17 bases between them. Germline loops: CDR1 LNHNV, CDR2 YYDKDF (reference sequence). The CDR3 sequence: CATSRVVNREGEQFF. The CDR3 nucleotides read TGTGCCACCAGCAGAGTGGTGAACAGGGAGGGGGAGCAGTTCTTC. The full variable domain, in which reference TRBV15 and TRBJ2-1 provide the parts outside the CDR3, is DAMVIQNPRYQVTQFGKPVTLSCSQTLNHNVMYWYQQKSSQAPKLLFHYYDKDFNNEADTPDNFQSRRPNTSFCFLDIRSPGLGDTAMYLCATSRVVNREGEQFFGPGTRLTVL.

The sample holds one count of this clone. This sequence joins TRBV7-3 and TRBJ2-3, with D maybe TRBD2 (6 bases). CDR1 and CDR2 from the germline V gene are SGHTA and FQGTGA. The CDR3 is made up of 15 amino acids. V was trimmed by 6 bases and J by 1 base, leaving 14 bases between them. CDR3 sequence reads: CASSSPERGTDTQYF. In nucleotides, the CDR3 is TGTGCCAGCAGTTCCCCAGAGCGGGGCACAGATACGCAGTATTTT.